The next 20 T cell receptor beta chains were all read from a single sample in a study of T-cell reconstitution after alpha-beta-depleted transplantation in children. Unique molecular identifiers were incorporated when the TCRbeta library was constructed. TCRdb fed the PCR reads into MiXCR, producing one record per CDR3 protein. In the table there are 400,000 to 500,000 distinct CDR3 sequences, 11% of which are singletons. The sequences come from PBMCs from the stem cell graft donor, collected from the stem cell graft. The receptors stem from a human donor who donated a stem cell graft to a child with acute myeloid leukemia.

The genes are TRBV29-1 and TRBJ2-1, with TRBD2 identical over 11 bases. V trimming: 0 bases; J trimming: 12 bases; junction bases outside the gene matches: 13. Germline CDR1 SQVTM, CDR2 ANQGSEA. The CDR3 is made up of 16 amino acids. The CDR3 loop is CSVEEISGRAWGAQFF. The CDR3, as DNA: TGCAGCGTTGAAGAAATTAGCGGGAGGGCCTGGGGTGCGCAGTTCTTC.

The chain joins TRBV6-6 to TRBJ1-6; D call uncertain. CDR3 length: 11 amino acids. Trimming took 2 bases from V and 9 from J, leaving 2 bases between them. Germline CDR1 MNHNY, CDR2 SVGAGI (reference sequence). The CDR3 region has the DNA TGTGCCAGCAGTTACCTTTCACCCCTCCACTTT. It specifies CASSYLSPLHF.

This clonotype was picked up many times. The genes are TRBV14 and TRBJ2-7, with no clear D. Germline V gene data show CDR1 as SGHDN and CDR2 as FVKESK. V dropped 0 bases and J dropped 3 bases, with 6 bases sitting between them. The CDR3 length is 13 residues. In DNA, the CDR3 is TGTGCCAGCAGCCAAGACCCCGTCTACGAGCAGTACTTC. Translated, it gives CASSQDPVYEQYF.

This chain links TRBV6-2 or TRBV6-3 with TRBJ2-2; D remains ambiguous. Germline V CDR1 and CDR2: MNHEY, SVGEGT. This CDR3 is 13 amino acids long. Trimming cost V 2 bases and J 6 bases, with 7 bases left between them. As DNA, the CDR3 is TGTGCCAGCAGTTACCAACCCTCCGGGGAGCTGTTTTTT. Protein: CASSYQPSGELFF.

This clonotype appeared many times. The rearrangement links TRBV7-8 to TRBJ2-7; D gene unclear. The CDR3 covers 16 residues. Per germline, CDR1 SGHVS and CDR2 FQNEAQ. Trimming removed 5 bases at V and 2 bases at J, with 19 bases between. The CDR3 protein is CASSHGLGYPTYEQYF. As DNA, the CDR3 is TGTGCCAGCAGCCATGGGTTGGGCTACCCCACCTACGAGCAGTACTTC.

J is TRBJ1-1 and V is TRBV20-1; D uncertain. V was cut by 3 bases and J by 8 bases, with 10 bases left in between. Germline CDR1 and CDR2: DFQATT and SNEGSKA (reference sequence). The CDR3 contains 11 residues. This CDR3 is CSASATEEAFF. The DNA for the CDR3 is TGCAGTGCTAGCGCTACCGAGGAAGCTTTCTTT.

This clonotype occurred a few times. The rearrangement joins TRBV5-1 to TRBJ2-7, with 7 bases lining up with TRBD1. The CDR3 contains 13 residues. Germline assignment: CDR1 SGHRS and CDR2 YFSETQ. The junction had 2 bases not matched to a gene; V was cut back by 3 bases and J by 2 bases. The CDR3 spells CASSWGTAYEQYF. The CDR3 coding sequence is TGCGCCAGCAGCTGGGGGACAGCCTACGAGCAGTACTTC.

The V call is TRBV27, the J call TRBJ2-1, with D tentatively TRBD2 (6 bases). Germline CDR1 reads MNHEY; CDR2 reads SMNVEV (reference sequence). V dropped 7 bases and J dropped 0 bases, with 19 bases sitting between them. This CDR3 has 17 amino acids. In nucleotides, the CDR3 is TGTGCCAGCACCGCGGGGCGGGTCAGCGTCTCCTACAATGAGCAGTTCTTC. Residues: CASTAGRVSVSYNEQFF.

The CDR3 nucleotides read TGTGCCAGCAGCTTATCGGCCGTGCTGGCGGGAACCCGCGATGAGCAGTTCTTC. Its protein product is CASSLSAVLAGTRDEQFF. The chain links TRBV7-3 to TRBJ2-1; possibly TRBD2 for D (6 bases). V lost 2 bases, J lost 8 bases, and 25 bases lay in between. The CDR3 is made up of 18 amino acids. CDR1 and CDR2 from the germline V gene are SGHTA and FQGTGA. The full variable domain, rest sourced from reference TRBV7-3 and TRBJ2-1, is GAGVSQTPSNKVTEKGKYVELRCDPISGHTALYWYRQSLGQGPEFLIYFQGTGAADDSGLPNDRFFAVRPEGSVSTLKIQRTERGDSAVYLCASSLSAVLAGTRDEQFFGPGTRLTVL.

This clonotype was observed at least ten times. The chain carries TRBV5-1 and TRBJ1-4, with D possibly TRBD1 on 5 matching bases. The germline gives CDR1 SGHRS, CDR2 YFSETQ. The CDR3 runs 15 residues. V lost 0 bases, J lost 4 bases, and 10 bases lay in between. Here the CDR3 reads CASSLGQTNNEKLFF. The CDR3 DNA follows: TGCGCCAGCAGCTTGGGACAGACGAATAATGAAAAACTGTTTTTT.

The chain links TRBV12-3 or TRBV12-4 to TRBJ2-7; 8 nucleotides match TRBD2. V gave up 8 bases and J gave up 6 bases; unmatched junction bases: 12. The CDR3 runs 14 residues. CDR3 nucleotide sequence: TGTGCCAGCCTCTCGGACGGGAGGGGGTCCGAGCAGTACTTC. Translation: CASLSDGRGSEQYF.

Here the CDR3 DNA reads TGCGCCAGCAGCCATGCCGCAGGGACTAGCGGGCTTGGTACCTACGAGCAGTACTTC. Translated, it gives CASSHAAGTSGLGTYEQYF. The chain uses TRBV4-3 and TRBJ2-7; 12 bases line up with TRBD2. The CDR3 runs to 19 residues. Losses at the gene ends were 3 bases for V and 2 bases for J; bases not matched to a gene: 14. Germline V gives CDR1 LGHNA, CDR2 YSLEER.

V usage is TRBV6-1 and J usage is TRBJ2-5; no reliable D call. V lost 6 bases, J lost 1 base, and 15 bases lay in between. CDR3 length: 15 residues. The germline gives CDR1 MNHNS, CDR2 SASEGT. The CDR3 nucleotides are TGTGCCAGCAGCCGTCTACAGCTCACCCAAGAGACCCAGTACTTC. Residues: CASSRLQLTQETQYF.

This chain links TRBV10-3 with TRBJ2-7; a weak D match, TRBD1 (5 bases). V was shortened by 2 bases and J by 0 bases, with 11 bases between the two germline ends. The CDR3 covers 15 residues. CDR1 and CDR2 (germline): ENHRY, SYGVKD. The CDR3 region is CAISEGASSSYEQYF. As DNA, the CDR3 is TGTGCCATCAGTGAGGGGGCTTCGAGCTCCTACGAGCAGTACTTC.

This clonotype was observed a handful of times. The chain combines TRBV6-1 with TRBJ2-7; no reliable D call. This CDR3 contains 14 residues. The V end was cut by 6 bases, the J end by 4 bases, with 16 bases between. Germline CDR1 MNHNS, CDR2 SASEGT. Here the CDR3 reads CASSHRGRPYEQYF. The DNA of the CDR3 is TGTGCCAGCAGCCACCGAGGACGGCCGTACGAGCAGTACTTC.

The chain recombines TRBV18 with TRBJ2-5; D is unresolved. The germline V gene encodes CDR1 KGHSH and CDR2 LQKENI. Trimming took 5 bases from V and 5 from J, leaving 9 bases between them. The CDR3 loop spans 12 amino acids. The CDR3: CASSSLRETQYF. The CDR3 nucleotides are TGTGCCAGCTCAAGCCTCAGGGAGACCCAGTACTTC.

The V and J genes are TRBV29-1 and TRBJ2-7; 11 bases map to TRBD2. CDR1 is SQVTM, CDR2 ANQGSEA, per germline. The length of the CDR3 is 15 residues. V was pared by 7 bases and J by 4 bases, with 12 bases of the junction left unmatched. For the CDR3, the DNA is TGCAGCGCCCTCGGGGGGCTAGCGGGAGGATACGAGCAGTACTTC. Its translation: CSALGGLAGGYEQYF.

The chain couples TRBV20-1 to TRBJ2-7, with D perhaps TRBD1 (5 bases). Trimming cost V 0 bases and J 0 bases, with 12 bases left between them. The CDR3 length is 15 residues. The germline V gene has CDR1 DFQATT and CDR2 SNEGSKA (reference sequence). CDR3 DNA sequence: TGCAGTGCTAGAGACGTGGGGCGGAACTCCTACGAGCAGTACTTC. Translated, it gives CSARDVGRNSYEQYF.

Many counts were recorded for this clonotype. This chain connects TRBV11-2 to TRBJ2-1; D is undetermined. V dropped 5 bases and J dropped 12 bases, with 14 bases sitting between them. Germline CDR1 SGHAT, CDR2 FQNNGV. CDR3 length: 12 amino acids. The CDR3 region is CASSTTRWGQFF. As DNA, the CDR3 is TGTGCCAGCAGCACTACCCGGTGGGGGCAGTTCTTC.

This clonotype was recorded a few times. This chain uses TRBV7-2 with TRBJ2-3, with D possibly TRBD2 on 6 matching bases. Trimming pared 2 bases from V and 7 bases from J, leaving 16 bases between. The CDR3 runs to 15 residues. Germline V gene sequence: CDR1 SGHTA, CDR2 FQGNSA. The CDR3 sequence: CASSLRLAWENTQYF. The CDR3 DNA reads TGTGCCAGCAGCTTAAGGCTAGCGTGGGAAAATACGCAGTATTTT.